This is a list of T cell receptor beta chains from one sample in a study of cytotoxic CD8 clonotypes in ibrutinib-treated CLL. The repertoire was sequenced with immunoSEQ multiplex PCR; TCRdb's copy has only in-frame clones and lacks some. Of 120,000 to 150,000 clones listed, more than 85% are singletons. The sample consisted of PBMCs, taken after 12 months of ibrutinib treatment. These receptor sequences come from a human donor with chronic lymphocytic leukemia. Both conserved end residues are part of each CDR3. D genes are given only for firm matches. Clone sizes are given selectively: once, few, many, or a class where the clone is expanded.

v_gene	abundance	j_gene	d_gene	CDR3aa	CDR3nt
TRBV6-5	NA	TRBJ1-2	TRBD1	CASGRARTGADGYTF	TGTGCCAGCGGGAGAGCCCGTACAGGGGCGGATGGCTACACCTTC
TRBV9	NA	TRBJ2-1	TRBD2	CASSASRGTSAYNEQFF	TGTGCCAGCAGCGCCTCACGGGGGACTAGCGCCTACAATGAGCAGTTCTTC
TRBV5-6	NA	TRBJ1-4	NA	CASSLEGPSRKNEKLFF	TGTGCCAGCAGCTTGGAGGGGCCAAGTCGGAAAAATGAAAAACTGTTTTTT
TRBV27	NA	TRBJ1-1	NA	CASSSRSGHHEAFF	TGTGCCAGCAGTTCCCGCTCGGGACACCACGAAGCTTTCTTT
TRBV5-5	NA	TRBJ2-2	NA	CASRPRGGGSYSGELFF	TGTGCCAGCAGGCCGCGTGGGGGCGGGAGTTACTCCGGGGAGCTGTTTTTT
TRBV5-6	NA	TRBJ2-3	NA	CASILGRTDTQYF	TGTGCCAGCATATTGGGGCGCACAGATACGCAGTATTTT
TRBV27	NA	TRBJ2-7	TRBD2	CASGLAGVNEQYF	TGTGCCAGCGGGCTAGCGGGAGTAAACGAGCAGTACTTC
TRBV13	NA	TRBJ2-1	TRBD1	CASSPGTGNNNEQFF	TGTGCCAGCAGCCCCGGGACAGGGAATAACAATGAGCAGTTCTTC
TRBV2	NA	TRBJ2-5	TRBD2	CASSLAGGGETQYF	TGTGCCAGCAGCCTAGCGGGAGGGGGCGAGACCCAGTACTTC
TRBV11-2	NA	TRBJ1-1	NA	CASSLAGFLNTEAFF	TGTGCCAGCAGCTTAGCGGGGTTCTTGAACACTGAAGCTTTCTTT
TRBV4-2	NA	TRBJ2-1	NA	CASSQDARIPDEQFF	TGTGCCAGCAGCCAAGATGCGAGAATTCCCGATGAGCAGTTCTTC
TRBV14	NA	TRBJ2-7	NA	CASNMYRVDEQYF	TGTGCCAGCAACATGTACAGGGTCGACGAGCAGTACTTC
TRBV19	NA	TRBJ1-1	TRBD1	CASSRDRETEAFF	TGTGCCAGTAGTAGAGACAGGGAGACTGAAGCTTTCTTT
TRBV7-9	NA	TRBJ2-3	NA	CASSHARGIDTQYF	TGTGCCAGCAGCCACGCCAGGGGAATAGATACGCAGTATTTT
TRBV7-9	NA	TRBJ1-4	NA	CASSFAGYNEKLFF	TGTGCCAGCAGCTTCGCCGGGTATAATGAAAAACTGTTTTTT
TRBV5-1	NA	TRBJ2-7	TRBD1	CASSPWTGSYEQYF	TGCGCCAGCAGCCCCTGGACAGGATCCTACGAGCAGTACTTC
TRBV28	NA	TRBJ2-7	NA	CASSFTGSRYEQYF	TGTGCCAGCAGTTTCACGGGGAGTAGGTACGAGCAGTACTTC
TRBV2	NA	TRBJ2-2	NA	CASSEEHTGLFF	TGTGCCAGCAGTGAAGAGCACACGGGGCTGTTTTTT
TRBV10-3	NA	TRBJ1-1	NA	CAISERQNTEAFF	TGTGCCATCAGTGAACGACAGAACACTGAAGCTTTCTTT
TRBV5-1	NA	TRBJ2-7	TRBD1	CASSLEVGRGPYEQYF	TGCGCCAGCAGCTTGGAAGTCGGCAGGGGGCCATACGAGCAGTACTTC
TRBV4-3	NA	TRBJ2-6	NA	CASSQDYRGLGANVLTF	TGCGCCAGCAGCCAAGACTACAGGGGACTTGGGGCCAACGTCCTGACTTTC
TRBV4-2	few	TRBJ1-5	NA	CASSQVVGEGNQPQHF	TGTGCCAGCAGCCAAGTGGTAGGTGAGGGCAATCAGCCCCAGCATTTT
TRBV7-9	once	TRBJ1-5	TRBD1	CASSATGPSNQPQHF	TGTGCCAGCAGCGCGACAGGGCCCAGCAATCAGCCCCAGCATTTT
TRBV5-4	once	TRBJ2-2	NA	CASSLSWGTGELFF	TGTGCCAGCAGCTTGTCTTGGGGGACCGGGGAGCTGTTTTTT
TRBV6-1	NA	TRBJ1-5	NA	CASSEAGGNQPQHF	TGTGCCAGCAGTGAAGCAGGGGGCAATCAGCCCCAGCATTTT
TRBV7-9	few	TRBJ1-2	TRBD1	CASSTPGQAYGYTF	TGTGCCAGCAGCACCCCGGGACAGGCGTATGGCTACACCTTC
TRBV20-1	NA	TRBJ2-2	NA	CSAEAGELFF	TGCAGTGCTGAGGCCGGGGAGCTGTTTTTT
TRBV5-4	NA	TRBJ1-1	TRBD1	CASSRTGDTEAFF	TGTGCCAGCAGTAGGACAGGGGACACTGAAGCTTTCTTT
TRBV29-1	NA	TRBJ2-2	TRBD1	CSGRITGEELFF	TGCAGCGGACGAATCACAGGGGAGGAGCTGTTTTTT